The 25 T cell receptor beta chains below were found in one sample sequenced in a study of cytomegalovirus exposure and HLA in healthy donors. This PCR relied on a set of 60 Vbeta primers and 13 Jbeta primers. TCRdb keeps only in-frame clones here, not all; method: immunoSEQ multiplex PCR. Of 95,000 to 120,000 clones in the sample, around 70% were seen once. Specimen: PBMCs. All receptors come from a woman in her 40s in good health and CMV-seropositive.

This clone came up a few times. The DNA of the CDR3 is TGTGCCAGCAGCTTAAGAGCTAGCCGGGGGGATACGCAGTATTTT. This sequence encodes CASSLRASRGDTQYF. This rearrangement joins TRBV7-3 to TRBJ2-3, with a tentative D call TRBD2 (6 bases). The ends were cut back, 1 base at V and 6 bases at J, with 14 bases in the middle. Germline lookup yields CDR1 SGHTA and CDR2 FQGTGA. The CDR3 contains 15 residues.

This clone was observed a few times. DNA of the CDR3: TGTGCCAGCAGGCCGACAGCCTATGAAGCTTTCTTT. Its protein is CASRPTAYEAFF. This chain joins TRBV6-6 and TRBJ1-1; perhaps TRBD1 as D (5 bases). Germline V gene data show CDR1 as MNHNY and CDR2 as SVGAGI (reference sequence). V lost 6 bases, J lost 7 bases, and 12 bases lay in between. The CDR3 extends over 12 amino acids.

There are a few counts of this clone. This chain links TRBV6-1 with TRBJ1-5, with 9 bases identical to TRBD1. The V segment lost 6 bases and the J segment 1 base; nucleotides outside the gene matches: 4. This CDR3 comprises 15 residues. Germline V gene lookup returns CDR1 MNHNS and CDR2 SASEGT. The CDR3 here is CASRLQGASNQPQHF. The CDR3 DNA sequence: TGTGCCAGCAGACTACAGGGGGCGAGCAATCAGCCCCAGCATTTT.

The chain uses TRBV5-1 and TRBJ1-5; 8 positions match TRBD1. Germline V gene data show CDR1 as SGHRS and CDR2 as YFSETQ. The CDR3 runs 14 residues. The ends lost 3 bases at V and 2 bases at J; junction bases unmatched: 1. CDR3 loop: CASSSTGGNQPQHF. In DNA, the CDR3 is TGCGCCAGCAGCTCGACAGGGGGCAATCAGCCCCAGCATTTT.

This chain uses TRBV4-1 with TRBJ1-3; D remains unclear. V was clipped by 0 bases and J by 4 bases, with 7 bases between them. The CDR3 consists of 14 residues. CDR1 is MGHRA and CDR2 is YSYEKL in the germline V gene. The DNA of the CDR3 is TGCGCCAGCAGCCAAGAATCTTCGGGAAACACCATATATTTT. It specifies CASSQESSGNTIYF.

The gene calls are TRBV30 and TRBJ2-7; 8 bases map to TRBD1. This CDR3 is 13 amino acids long. J gave up 9 bases and V 2 bases, and 9 bases lay outside the gene matches. CDR1 GTSNPN and CDR2 SVGIG come from the germline V gene (reference sequence). The DNA of the CDR3 is TGTGCCTGGAGTCGCAGGGGGCTTGTTGCGCAGTACTTC. It is translated as CAWSRRGLVAQYF.

The rearrangement uses TRBV21-1 and TRBJ2-7; no check of the table's D call, TRBD1, against the DNA was made. TRBV21-1 is recorded as a pseudogene. This CDR3 is built from 19 residues. The CDR3 coding sequence is TGTGCCAGCAGCAAACCCGCACAGGACGACAGGGGGAAGCGCTACGAGCAGTACTTC. It translates to CASSKPAQDDRGKRYEQYF.

The genes are TRBV28 and TRBJ1-1; tentative D call: TRBD1 (6 bases). V lost 5 bases and J lost 0, with 10 bases in between. Germline values: CDR1 MDHEN, CDR2 SYDVKM. The CDR3 spans 14 residues. CDR3 sequence: CASSPQGLNTEAFF. As DNA, the CDR3 is TGTGCCAGCAGTCCACAGGGCTTGAACACTGAAGCTTTCTTT.

The J gene is TRBJ2-6, the V gene TRBV11-3; 16 bases fit TRBD2. Germline loops: CDR1 SGHNT, CDR2 YENEEA. Trimming at V came to 3 bases and at J to 4 bases, leaving 3 bases not matched to a gene. This CDR3 contains 18 residues. This CDR3 reads CASSLGTSGRGGANVLTF. The CDR3 DNA follows: TGTGCCAGCAGCTTGGGGACTAGCGGGAGGGGCGGGGCCAACGTCCTGACTTTC.

The CDR3 loop is CASSIQGGGRYGYTF. CDR3 nucleotide sequence: TGTGCCAGTAGTATACAGGGAGGGGGGCGCTATGGCTACACCTTC. This chain joins TRBV19 and TRBJ1-2, with D maybe TRBD1 (6 bases). In germline, CDR1 is LNHDA, CDR2 SQIVND (reference sequence). The length of the CDR3 is 15 residues. Trimming cost V 2 bases and J 4 bases, with 14 bases left between them.

The V gene is TRBV7-2, the J gene TRBJ2-5, with TRBD1 matching 7 bases. Trimming at V came to 4 bases and at J to 4 bases, leaving 3 bases not matched to a gene. Germline V gene lookup returns CDR1 SGHTA and CDR2 FQGNSA. This CDR3 is built from 13 residues. CDR3 sequence (DNA): TGTGCCAGCAGCTACCGACAGGGAGAGACCCAGTACTTC. It yields the protein CASSYRQGETQYF.

On this clone: Other DNA sequences of this sample code for an identical CDR3. The V and J genes are TRBV19 and TRBJ1-1, with 10 bases matching TRBD1. CDR1 and CDR2 from the germline V gene are LNHDA and SQIVND (reference sequence). There are 13 residues in the CDR3. After removal of 3 bases from V and 5 bases from J, the junction contained 0 bases not matched to a gene. CDR3 protein: CASSMGQGTEAFF. Here the CDR3 DNA reads TGTGCCAGTAGTATGGGACAGGGGACTGAAGCTTTCTTT.

The gene calls are TRBV7-3 and TRBJ2-1, with 7 bases lining up with TRBD1. CDR1 is SGHTA, CDR2 FQGTGA, per germline. J was trimmed by 5 bases and V by 5 bases; bases with no gene match: 6. The CDR3 loop spans 14 amino acids. Written as DNA, the CDR3 is TGTGCCAGCAGCCCAGGACAGGTCCACAATGAGCAGTTCTTC. Residues: CASSPGQVHNEQFF.

The V gene is TRBV29-1, the J gene TRBJ2-2; the D gene is possibly TRBD1 (6 bases). Germline assignment: CDR1 SQVTM and CDR2 ANQGSEA. CDR3 size: 14 residues. V gave up 3 bases and J gave up 1 base, with 9 bases separating them. The CDR3 DNA reads as TGCAGCGTTGATCAGGGGCTGAACACCGGGGAGCTGTTTTTT. Its translation: CSVDQGLNTGELFF.

The rearrangement uses TRBV19 and TRBJ1-1, with D possibly matching TRBD1 (6 bases). V was trimmed by 6 bases and J by 4 bases, leaving 12 bases between them. CDR3 length equals 13 residues. Germline V gene lookup returns CDR1 LNHDA and CDR2 SQIVND (reference sequence). CDR3 in amino acids: CASSNGQFTEAFF. The CDR3 bases are TGTGCCAGTAGCAACGGACAGTTCACTGAAGCTTTCTTT.

In this sample, this clone turned up once. This rearrangement joins TRBV4-1 to TRBJ2-5; tentative D call: TRBD1 (5 bases). Deletions cut 6 bases from V and 5 bases from J, with 13 bases between. The CDR3 has 13 amino acids. CDR1 and CDR2 from the germline V gene are MGHRA and YSYEKL. The CDR3 DNA follows: TGCGCCAGCAGTCCAGGGTTTAAGGAGACCCAGTACTTC. As protein: CASSPGFKETQYF.

This clone was seen more than once but under ten times. The V and J genes are TRBV7-8 and TRBJ1-6, with D possibly TRBD1 on 5 matching bases. The germline gives CDR1 SGHVS, CDR2 FQNEAQ. The CDR3 spans 15 residues. V was cut by 6 bases and J by 4 bases, with 13 bases left in between. CDR3 nucleotide sequence: TGTGCCAGCAGATCTAGTCAGGGTTATAATTCACCCCTCCACTTT. As protein: CASRSSQGYNSPLHF.

This chain connects TRBV12-5 to TRBJ2-7; tentative D call: TRBD2 (6 bases). CDR1 is LGHNT and CDR2 is FRNRAP in the germline V gene. The V end was cut by 0 bases, the J end by 9 bases, with 24 bases between. CDR3 length: 17 residues. The CDR3 loop is CASGLVPAGRATPAQYF. The DNA of the CDR3 is TGTGCTAGTGGTTTGGTACCGGCGGGACGAGCAACCCCGGCGCAGTACTTC.

This chain links TRBV2 with TRBJ2-1; D is unclear. The V gene lost 4 bases and the J gene lost 1 base, with 2 bases spanning the gap. The CDR3 extends over 12 amino acids. Germline lookup yields CDR1 SNHLY and CDR2 FYNNEI. The CDR3 DNA is TGTGCCAGCAGTGCTTCCTACAATGAGCAGTTCTTC. It specifies CASSASYNEQFF.

V gene TRBV5-1 combines with J gene TRBJ1-5; D remains unclear. Per the germline V gene, CDR1 is SGHRS and CDR2 is YFSETQ. V lost 3 bases, J lost 9 bases, and 13 bases lay in between. This CDR3 spans 13 amino acids. CDR3 amino acids: CASSYDPQTPQHF. CDR3 nucleotides: TGCGCCAGCAGCTACGACCCACAGACGCCCCAGCATTTT.

V and J are TRBV19 and TRBJ1-5; TRBD1 aligns across 9 bases. With V trimmed by 5 bases and J by 0 bases, 11 bases remained unmatched. This CDR3 spans 18 amino acids. Germline V gene data show CDR1 as LNHDA and CDR2 as SQIVND (reference sequence). The DNA for the CDR3 is TGTGCCAGTAGTGTGGACCGGGACAGGGTCTATAGCAATCAGCCCCAGCATTTT. Residues: CASSVDRDRVYSNQPQHF.

This chain uses TRBV9 with TRBJ2-7; perhaps TRBD2 as D (5 bases). This CDR3 has 14 residues. Per the germline V gene, CDR1 is SGDLS and CDR2 is YYNGEE. With 2 bases removed from V and 5 bases from J, the gap between germline ends came to 14 bases. The CDR3 protein is CASSVSHTGNEQYF. In DNA form, the CDR3 reads TGTGCCAGCAGCGTCTCCCACACCGGGAACGAGCAGTACTTC.

The table lists this clone with a count of one. Likely a read error: the CDR3 ends without its conserved phenylalanine or tryptophan. It is unclear where the CDR3 begins or ends on the DNA, so no DNA is shown, and the CDR3 is as TCRdb lists it. The J gene is TRBJ2-4, the V gene TRBV30; no check of the table's D call, TRBD1, against the DNA was made. The CDR3 is made up of 13 amino acids, end residues included. CDR1 and CDR2 (germline): GTSNPN, SVGIG (reference sequence). The CDR3 sequence: CAWSVGDRNIQHL.

This clone was found once. The chain couples TRBV9 to TRBJ2-3, with D hard to call. This CDR3 is built from 14 residues. V lost 0 bases and J 2 bases, leaving 7 bases between the germline ends. In germline, CDR1 is SGDLS, CDR2 YYNGEE. DNA for the CDR3: TGTGCCAGCAGCGTAGGCGTCCTCACAGATACGCAGTATTTT. Translation gives CASSVGVLTDTQYF.

This rearrangement joins TRBV29-1 to TRBJ1-4; 7 bases agree with TRBD1. Germline V gene sequence: CDR1 SQVTM, CDR2 ANQGSEA. Trimming cost V 5 bases and J 7 bases; bases outside gene matches: 10. This CDR3 region has 14 residues. The chain's CDR3 is CSVLLQGDREKLFF. DNA for the CDR3: TGCAGCGTTTTACTTCAGGGGGACCGTGAAAAACTGTTTTTT.